This T cell receptor (beta chain) was identified in a study of T-cell reconstitution after alpha-beta-depleted transplantation in children (dated by TCRdb to 2015 to 2016). General notes on the study: Using TCR repertoire profiling, the study quantitatively followed how T-cell immune reconstitution unfolded in children after TCRalphabeta/CD19-depleted allogeneic hematopoietic cell transplantation.

Receptor amplification or capture employed PCR. Sequencing took place on an Illumina HiSeq 2500. TCR libraries were prepared with molecular barcoding, using unique molecular identifiers to normalize TCRbeta repertoire quantification. TCRdb reprocessed the public reads (quality trimming at Q25 with fastp, clone calling with MiXCR) and kept in-frame beta chains. Rows are unified per CDR3 protein, each entry keeping the most common DNA and genes. This sample comprises about 190,000 distinct CDR3 sequences, roughly 10% of them detected only once. Together, the top ten hold about 13% of the sample. Study-wide conclusions, independent of this receptor: Apparently early alphabetaT-cell count recovery about two months after transplant reportedly relied on only several hundred rapidly expanded clones derived from non-depleted graft cells. The frequencies of hyperexpanded clones fell over the following months, and after one year, T-cell counts and TCRbeta diversity were mostly attributed to newly produced T cells. The high TCRbeta diversity at day 60 in some patients was ascribed to recipient T cells and intrathymic progenitors that had survived conditioning.

Note on this clonotype: Its antigen target is currently unknown. No per-base quality is available; no much larger clone lies one base away.

This sample's treatment or condition label indicates: allogeneic hematopoietic cell transplantation with graft depleted of TCRalphabeta T cells and CD19 B cells. The transplant recipients were children given TCRalphabeta/CD19-depleted allogeneic hematopoietic cell grafts. CDR1 SGHTA and CDR2 FQGNSA are derived from the germline V gene. Spanning cysteine to phenylalanine, the CDR3 consists of 16 amino acids. Kept here is only the CDR3 DNA, which spans 48 bases and is read in frame from base 1. A distance of 15 bases separates the germline ends of V and J, which lose 2 bases and 3 bases respectively. The sequencing here drew on PBMCs, taken before TCRalphabeta/CD19-depleted stem cell transplant. This receptor was taken from a boy younger than 10 with acute myeloid leukemia, due to receive a stem cell transplant. The chain joins TRBV7-2 to TRBJ2-3; perhaps TRBD2 is the D gene, with 5 bases matching. The DNA sequence is TGTGCCAGCAGCTTAACTAACCCACCGGGGACAGATACGCAGTATTTT. This codes for CASSLTNPPGTDTQYF.